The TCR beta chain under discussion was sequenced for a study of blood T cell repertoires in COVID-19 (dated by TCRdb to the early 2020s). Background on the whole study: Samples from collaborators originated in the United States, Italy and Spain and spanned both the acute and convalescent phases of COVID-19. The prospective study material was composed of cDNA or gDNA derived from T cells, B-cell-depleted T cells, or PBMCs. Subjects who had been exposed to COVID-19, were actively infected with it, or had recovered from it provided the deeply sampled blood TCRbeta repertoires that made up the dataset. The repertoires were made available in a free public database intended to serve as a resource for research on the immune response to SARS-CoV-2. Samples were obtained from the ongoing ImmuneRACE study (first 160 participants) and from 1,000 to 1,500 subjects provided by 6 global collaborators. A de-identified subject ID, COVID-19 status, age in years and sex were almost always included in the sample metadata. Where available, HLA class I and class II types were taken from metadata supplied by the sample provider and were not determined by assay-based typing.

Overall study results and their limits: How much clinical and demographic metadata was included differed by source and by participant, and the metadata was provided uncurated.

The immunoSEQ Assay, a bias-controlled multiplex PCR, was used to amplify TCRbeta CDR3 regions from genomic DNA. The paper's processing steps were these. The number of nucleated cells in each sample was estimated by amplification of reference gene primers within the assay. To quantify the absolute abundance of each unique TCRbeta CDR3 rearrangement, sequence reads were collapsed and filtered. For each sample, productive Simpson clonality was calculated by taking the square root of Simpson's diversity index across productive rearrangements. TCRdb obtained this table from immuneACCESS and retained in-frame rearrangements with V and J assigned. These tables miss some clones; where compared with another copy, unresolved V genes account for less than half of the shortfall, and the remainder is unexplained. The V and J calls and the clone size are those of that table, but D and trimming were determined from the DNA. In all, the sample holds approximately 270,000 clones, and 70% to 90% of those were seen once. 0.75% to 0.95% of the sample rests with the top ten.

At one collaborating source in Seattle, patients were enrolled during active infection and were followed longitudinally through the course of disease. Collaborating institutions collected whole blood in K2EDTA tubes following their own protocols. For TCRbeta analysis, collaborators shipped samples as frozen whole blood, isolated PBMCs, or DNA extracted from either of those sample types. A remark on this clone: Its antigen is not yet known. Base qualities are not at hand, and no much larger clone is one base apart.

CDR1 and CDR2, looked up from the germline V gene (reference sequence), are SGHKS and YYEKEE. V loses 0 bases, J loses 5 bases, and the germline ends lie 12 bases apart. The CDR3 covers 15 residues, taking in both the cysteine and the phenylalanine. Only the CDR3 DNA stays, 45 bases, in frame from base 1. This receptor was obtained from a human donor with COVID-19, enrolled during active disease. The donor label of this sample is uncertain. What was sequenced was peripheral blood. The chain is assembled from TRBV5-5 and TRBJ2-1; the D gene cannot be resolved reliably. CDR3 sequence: CASSLAGEFHNEQFF. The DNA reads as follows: TGTGCCAGCAGCTTGGCCGGTGAATTCCACAATGAGCAGTTCTTC. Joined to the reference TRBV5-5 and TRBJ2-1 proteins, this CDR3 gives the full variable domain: DAGVTQSPTHLIKTRGQQVTLRCSPISGHKSVSWYQQVLGQGPQFIFQYYEKEERGRGNFPDRFSARQFPNYSSELNVNALLLGDSALYLCASSLAGEFHNEQFFGPGTRLTVL.